This paragraph covers one T cell receptor beta chain sequence. The data stem from a study of blood T cells in healthy people across ages. Germline values: CDR1 KGHDR, CDR2 SFDVKD. The CDR3 loop spans 15 amino acids. Trimming left V 0 bases short and J 2 bases short, with 8 bases between. Every sample gave at least 5 micrograms of total RNA when it was extracted. Through a sample-barcoded 5' primer and a J-beta primer mix, a second PCR was run for roughly 6 to 12 cycles. Through a template-switch adaptor with 12 random nucleotides, each cDNA molecule received a tag. TCRdb re-called the 5' RACE reads through MiXCR, storing one row per CDR3 protein. The table records over 1,500,000 distinct CDR3 sequences, around 48% of them present only once.

This receptor was identified in a middle-aged woman in good health. The sequenced material came from blood. This sequence joins TRBV24-1 and TRBJ2-3; tentative D call: TRBD2 (5 bases). DNA for the CDR3: TGTGCCACCAGTGATTTGTCCGGGGACACAGATACGCAGTATTTT. It translates to CATSDLSGDTDTQYF.